This T cell receptor (beta chain) was profiled in a study of immune evolution from preneoplasia to lung adenocarcinoma. Broader study findings: Later-stage lesions appeared to have more T cells, more diversity, less clonality.

Assay used: immunoSEQ multiplex PCR; TCRdb lists only in-frame clones, some missing. The sample records about 6,300 clones, approximately 76% being singletons. About this clone: Its specificity is not known.

After pathologic assessment, macro-dissection selected premalignant or tumor cells for extraction. Sequencing input: FFPE minimally invasive lung adenocarcinoma tissue. This sequence originates from a person aged 70 to 85 with lung adenocarcinoma.

The CDR3, as DNA: TGTGCCAGCAGCTCCGGAGGGGCTCCGGGTGAAAAACTGTTTTTT. Its translation is CASSSGGAPGEKLFF. The V call is TRBV11-2, the J call TRBJ1-4, with a tentative D call TRBD1 (5 bases). Trimming left V 4 bases short and J 7 bases short, with 16 bases between. Germline assignment: CDR1 SGHAT and CDR2 FQNNGV. The CDR3 covers 15 residues.